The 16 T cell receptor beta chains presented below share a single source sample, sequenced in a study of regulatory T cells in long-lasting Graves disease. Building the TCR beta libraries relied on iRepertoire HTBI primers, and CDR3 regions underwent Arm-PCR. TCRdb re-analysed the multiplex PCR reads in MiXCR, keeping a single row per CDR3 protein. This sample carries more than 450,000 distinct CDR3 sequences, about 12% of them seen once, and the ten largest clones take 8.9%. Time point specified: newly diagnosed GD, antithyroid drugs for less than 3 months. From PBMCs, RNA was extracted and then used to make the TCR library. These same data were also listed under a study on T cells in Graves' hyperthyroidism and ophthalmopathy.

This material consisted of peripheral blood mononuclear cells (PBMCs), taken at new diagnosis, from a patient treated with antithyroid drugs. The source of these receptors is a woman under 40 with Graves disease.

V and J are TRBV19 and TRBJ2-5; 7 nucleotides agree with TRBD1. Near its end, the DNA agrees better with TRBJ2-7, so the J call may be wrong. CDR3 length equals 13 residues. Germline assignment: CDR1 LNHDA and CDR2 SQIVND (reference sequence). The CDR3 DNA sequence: TGTGCCAGTAGTATCCCAGGGGGCTACGAGCAGTACTTC. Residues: CASSIPGGYEQYF.

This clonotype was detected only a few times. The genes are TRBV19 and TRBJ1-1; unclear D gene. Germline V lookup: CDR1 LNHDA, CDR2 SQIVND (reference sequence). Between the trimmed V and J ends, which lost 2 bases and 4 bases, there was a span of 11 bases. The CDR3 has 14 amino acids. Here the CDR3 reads CASSITDGVTEAFF. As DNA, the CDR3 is TGTGCCAGTAGTATAACAGATGGAGTCACTGAAGCTTTCTTT.

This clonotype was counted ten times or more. The CDR3 region is CASSLGQETQYF. CDR3 nucleotides: TGTGCCAGCAGCTTAGGTCAAGAGACCCAGTACTTC. V usage is TRBV11-2 and J usage is TRBJ2-5; no definite D call. CDR1 SGHAT and CDR2 FQNNGV come from the germline V gene. Trimming stripped 1 base from V and 2 bases from J, with 2 bases between. The CDR3 is 12 amino acids.

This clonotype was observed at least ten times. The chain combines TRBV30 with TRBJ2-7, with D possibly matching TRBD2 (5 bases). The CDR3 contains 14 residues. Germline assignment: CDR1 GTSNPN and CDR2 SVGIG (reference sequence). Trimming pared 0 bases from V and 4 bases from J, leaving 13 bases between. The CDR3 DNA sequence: TGTGCCTGGAGTGTGAGGGCCTTTCCGTACGAGCAGTACTTC. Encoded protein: CAWSVRAFPYEQYF.

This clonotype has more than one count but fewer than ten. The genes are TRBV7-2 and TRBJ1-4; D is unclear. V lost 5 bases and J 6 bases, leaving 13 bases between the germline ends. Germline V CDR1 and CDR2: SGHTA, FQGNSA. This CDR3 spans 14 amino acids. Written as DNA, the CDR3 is TGTGCCAGCAGCCCAGTTCCCACCCATGAAAAACTGTTTTTT. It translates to CASSPVPTHEKLFF.

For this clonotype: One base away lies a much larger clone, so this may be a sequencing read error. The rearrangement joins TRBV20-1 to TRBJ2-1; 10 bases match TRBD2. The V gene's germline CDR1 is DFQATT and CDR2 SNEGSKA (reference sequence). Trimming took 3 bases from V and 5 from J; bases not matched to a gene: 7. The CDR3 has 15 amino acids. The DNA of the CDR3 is TGCAGTGCTAGTCCGACTAGCGGGCCCCACAATGAGCAGTTCTTC. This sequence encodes CSASPTSGPHNEQFF.

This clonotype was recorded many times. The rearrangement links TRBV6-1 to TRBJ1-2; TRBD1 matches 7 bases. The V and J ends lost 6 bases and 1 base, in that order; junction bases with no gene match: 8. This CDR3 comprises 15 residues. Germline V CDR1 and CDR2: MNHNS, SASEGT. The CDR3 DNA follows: TGTGCCAGCAGAAGGGACAGCCGATTTAACTATGGCTACACCTTC. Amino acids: CASRRDSRFNYGYTF.

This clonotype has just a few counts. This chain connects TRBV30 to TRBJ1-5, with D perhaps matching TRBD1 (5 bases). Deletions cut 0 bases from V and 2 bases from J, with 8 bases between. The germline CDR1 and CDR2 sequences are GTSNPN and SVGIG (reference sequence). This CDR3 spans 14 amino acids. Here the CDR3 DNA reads TGTGCCTGGAGTGTCGGACACGGCAATCAGCCCCAGCATTTT. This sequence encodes CAWSVGHGNQPQHF. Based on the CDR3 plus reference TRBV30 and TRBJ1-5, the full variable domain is SQTIHQWPATLVQPVGSPLSLECTVEGTSNPNLYWYRQAAGRGLQLLFYSVGIGQISSEVPQNLSASRPQDRQFILSSKKLLLSDSGFYLCAWSVGHGNQPQHFGDGTRLSIL.

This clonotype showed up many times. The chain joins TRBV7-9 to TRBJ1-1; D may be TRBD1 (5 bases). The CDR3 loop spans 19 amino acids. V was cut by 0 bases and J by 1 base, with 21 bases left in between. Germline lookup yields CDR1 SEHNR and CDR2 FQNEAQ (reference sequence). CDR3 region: CASSLAQLRRGRKNTEAFF. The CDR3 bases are TGTGCCAGCAGCTTAGCACAGCTTCGTAGGGGCAGAAAGAACACTGAAGCTTTCTTT.

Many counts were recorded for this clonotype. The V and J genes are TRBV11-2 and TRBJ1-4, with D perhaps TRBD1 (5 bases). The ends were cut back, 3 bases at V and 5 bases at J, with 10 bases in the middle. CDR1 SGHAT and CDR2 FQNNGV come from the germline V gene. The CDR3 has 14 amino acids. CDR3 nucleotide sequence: TGTGCCAGCAGCTTTTCCGGGGGGAATGAAAAACTGTTTTTT. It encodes CASSFSGGNEKLFF.

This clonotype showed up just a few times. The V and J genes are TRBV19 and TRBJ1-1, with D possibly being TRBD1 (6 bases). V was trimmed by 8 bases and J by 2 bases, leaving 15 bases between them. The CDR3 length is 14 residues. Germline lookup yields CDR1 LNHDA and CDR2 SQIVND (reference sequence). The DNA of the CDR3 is TGTGCCAGTTCCAGACAGGCCCGCAACACTGAAGCTTTCTTT. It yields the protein CASSRQARNTEAFF. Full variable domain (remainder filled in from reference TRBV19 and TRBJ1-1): DGGITQSPKYLFRKEGQNVTLSCEQNLNHDAMYWYRQDPGQGLRLIYYSQIVNDFQKGDIAEGYSVSREKKESFPLTVTSAQKNPTAFYLCASSRQARNTEAFFGQGTRLTVV.

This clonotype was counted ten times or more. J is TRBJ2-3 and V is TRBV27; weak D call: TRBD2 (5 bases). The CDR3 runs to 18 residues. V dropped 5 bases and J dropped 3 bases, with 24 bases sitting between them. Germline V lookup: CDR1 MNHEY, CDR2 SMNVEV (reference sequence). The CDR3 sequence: CASSPQIGVEQTTDTQYF. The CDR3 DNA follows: TGTGCCAGCAGTCCGCAAATCGGGGTAGAGCAGACAACAGATACGCAGTATTTT.

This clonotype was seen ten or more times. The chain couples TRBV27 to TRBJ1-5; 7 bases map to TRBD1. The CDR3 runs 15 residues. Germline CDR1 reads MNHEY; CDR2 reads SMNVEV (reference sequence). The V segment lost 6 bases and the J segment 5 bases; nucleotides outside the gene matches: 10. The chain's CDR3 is CASSAHDRADQPQHF. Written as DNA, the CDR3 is TGTGCCAGCAGCGCACACGACAGGGCGGATCAGCCCCAGCATTTT.

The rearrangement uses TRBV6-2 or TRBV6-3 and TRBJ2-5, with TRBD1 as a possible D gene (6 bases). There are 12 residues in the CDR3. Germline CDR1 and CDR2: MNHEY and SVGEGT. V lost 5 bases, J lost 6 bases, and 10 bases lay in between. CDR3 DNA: TGTGCCAGCAGTCCAACAGGGAAGACCCAGTACTTC. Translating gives CASSPTGKTQYF.

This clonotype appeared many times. CDR3 protein: CASSLPLAGGSYEQYF. CDR3 coding DNA: TGTGCCAGCAGTTTACCACTAGCGGGCGGTTCCTACGAGCAGTACTTC. V is TRBV28 and J is TRBJ2-7; TRBD2 aligns across 9 bases. V shed 2 bases, J shed 1 base, and the junction held 6 bases outside the gene matches. This CDR3 is 16 amino acids long. Germline CDR1 MDHEN, CDR2 SYDVKM.

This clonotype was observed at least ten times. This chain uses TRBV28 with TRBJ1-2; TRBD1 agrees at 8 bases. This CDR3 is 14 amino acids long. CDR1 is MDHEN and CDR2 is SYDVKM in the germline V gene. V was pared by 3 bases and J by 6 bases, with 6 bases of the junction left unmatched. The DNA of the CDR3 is TGTGCCAGCAGTTTCGTGGACAGGGTAGATGGCTACACCTTC. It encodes CASSFVDRVDGYTF.